The table lists the clone carrying this T cell receptor beta chain with a few counts. Its antigen is undetermined. Using its own MiXCR run on the reads, TCRdb lists one record per CDR3 protein. Of approximately 470,000 distinct CDR3 sequences listed, under 55% are singletons. The data are from a study of T cell repertoires in cytomegalovirus infection. Study details: Epitope selection comprised recently identified HLA-C-restricted CMV epitopes and well-studied HLA-B-restricted CMV epitopes. Public signatures in TCR beta pointed to CMV infection and matching HLA type.

This TCR came from a human donor in good health (CMV status not recorded). Some clones in this sample may be carry-over from other donors' samples. Specimen: cultured PBMCs, collected from culture after CMV antigen stimulation.

The CDR3 DNA sequence: TGTGCCAGCAGCTCAGGCCTCGTTACAGTTGAGCAGTTCTTC. It specifies CASSSGLVTVEQFF. This chain joins TRBV3-1 and TRBJ2-1; D is unresolved. V was clipped by 5 bases and J by 9 bases, with 17 bases between them. CDR1 and CDR2 from the germline V gene are LGHDT and YNNKEL (reference sequence). The CDR3 is made up of 14 amino acids.